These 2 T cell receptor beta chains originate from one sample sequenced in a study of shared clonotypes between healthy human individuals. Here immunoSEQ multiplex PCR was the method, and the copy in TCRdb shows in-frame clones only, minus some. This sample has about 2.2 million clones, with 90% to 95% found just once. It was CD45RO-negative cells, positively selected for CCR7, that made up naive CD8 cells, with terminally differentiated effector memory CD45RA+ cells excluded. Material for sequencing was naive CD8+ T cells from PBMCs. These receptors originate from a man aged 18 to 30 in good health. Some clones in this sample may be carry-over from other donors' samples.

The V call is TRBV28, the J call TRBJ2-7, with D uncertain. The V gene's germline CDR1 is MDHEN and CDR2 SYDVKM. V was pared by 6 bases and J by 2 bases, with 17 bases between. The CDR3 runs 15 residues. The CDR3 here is CASRTRPTIPYEQYF. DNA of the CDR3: TGTGCCAGCAGGACCCGCCCAACCATTCCCTACGAGCAGTACTTC.

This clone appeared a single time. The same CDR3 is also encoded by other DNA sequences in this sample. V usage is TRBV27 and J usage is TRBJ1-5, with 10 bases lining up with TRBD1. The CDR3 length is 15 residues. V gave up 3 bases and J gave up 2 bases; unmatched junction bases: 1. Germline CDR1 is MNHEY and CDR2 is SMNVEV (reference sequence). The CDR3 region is CASSLGTGGNQPQHF. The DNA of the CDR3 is TGTGCCAGCAGTTTGGGGACAGGGGGCAATCAGCCCCAGCATTTT.